This T cell receptor (beta chain) was documented in a study of blood T cells in healthy people across ages. Of note for this clonotype: Its antigen remains unidentified.

Using a J-beta primer mix together with a sample-barcoded 5' primer, a second PCR was run for about 7 to 12 cycles. Via MiXCR, TCRdb re-called the 5' RACE reads, giving one row per CDR3 protein. Here the sample spans about 1.6 million distinct CDR3 sequences, about 31% being singletons. General observations from the study: A roughly linear fall in TCR beta diversity per million T cells was seen with increasing age.

The germline V gene encodes CDR1 DFQATT and CDR2 SNEGSKA (reference sequence). The CDR3 contains 15 residues. V dropped 5 bases and J dropped 5 bases, with 20 bases sitting between them. The rearrangement joins TRBV20-1 to TRBJ2-3; possible D gene TRBD1, 6 bases. Sample: blood. The source is a woman between 25 and 40 years old in good health. The CDR3 is CSAYDRDTPGDTQYF. CDR3 bases: TGCAGTGCTTACGACCGGGACACACCGGGAGATACGCAGTATTTT.